Listed here are 9 T cell receptor beta chains from one sample, sequenced in a study of OX40 agonist ivuxolimab in advanced cancers. Only in-frame clones appear in the TCRdb table, and some are missing; sequencing was by immunoSEQ multiplex PCR. The repertoire includes fewer than 80,000 clones, 80% to 90% of them detected once, and about 0.7% sits in the top ten. The input for sequencing was CD4+ or CD8+ T cells sorted from blood, taken in a trial of the OX40 agonist ivuxolimab. The source is an adult with an advanced solid tumor such as melanoma, head and neck, liver or kidney cancer.

The V call is TRBV4-3, the J call TRBJ2-5; D is unclear. The V and J ends lost 0 bases and 1 base respectively, with 9 bases between them. This CDR3 is 15 amino acids long. Germline CDR1 is LGHNA and CDR2 is YSLEER. The CDR3 nucleotides read TGCGCCAGCAGCCAAGAAACGGGCAGCCAAGAGACCCAGTACTTC. Translating gives CASSQETGSQETQYF.

The rearrangement uses TRBV9 and TRBJ1-4; 8 bases are a match to TRBD1. The CDR3 consists of 16 residues. In germline, CDR1 is SGDLS, CDR2 YYNGEE. The ends lost 0 bases at V and 3 bases at J; junction bases unmatched: 4. CDR3 amino acids: CASSVDKTGANEKLFF. CDR3 sequence (DNA): TGTGCCAGCAGCGTAGACAAGACAGGGGCTAATGAAAAACTGTTTTTT.

The V gene is TRBV27, the J gene TRBJ2-3; unclear D gene. The CDR3 extends over 12 amino acids. Per the germline V gene, CDR1 is MNHEY and CDR2 is SMNVEV (reference sequence). Trimming pared 8 bases from V and 0 bases from J, leaving 6 bases between. CDR3 loop: CASLSSTDTQYF. The DNA of the CDR3 is TGTGCCAGCTTAAGTAGCACAGATACGCAGTATTTT.

This clone has only a few counts. The genes are TRBV5-4 and TRBJ1-4, with TRBD1 matching 9 bases. Trimming cost V 0 bases and J 8 bases; bases outside gene matches: 11. Germline V gene data show CDR1 as SGHNT and CDR2 as YYREEE (reference sequence). This CDR3 spans 17 amino acids. CDR3 coding DNA: TGTGCCAGCAGCTTGGCCAGTGTAGCGACAGGGGGGGAAAAACTGTTTTTT. Translating it yields CASSLASVATGGEKLFF.

Comments on this clone: Other DNA sequences of this sample code for an identical CDR3. The V call is TRBV5-1, the J call TRBJ1-5, with 10 positions matching TRBD1. Looked up from germline, CDR1 is SGHRS and CDR2 is YFSETQ. The CDR3 length is 15 residues. After removal of 0 bases from V and 6 bases from J, the junction contained 3 bases not matched to a gene. The CDR3 is CASSLGQGAGQPQHF. CDR3 DNA: TGCGCCAGCAGCTTGGGACAGGGGGCAGGTCAGCCCCAGCATTTT. Supplemented by reference TRBV5-1 and TRBJ1-5, the full variable domain reads KAGVTQTPRYLIKTRGQQVTLSCSPISGHRSVSWYQQTPGQGLQFLFEYFSETQRNKGNFPGRFSGRQFSNSRSEMNVSTLELGDSALYLCASSLGQGAGQPQHFGDGTRLSIL.

The chain joins TRBV14 to TRBJ2-7; tentative D call: TRBD2 (5 bases). The CDR3 extends over 24 amino acids. Germline CDR1 is SGHDN and CDR2 is FVKESK. V lost 0 bases and J lost 4, with 40 bases in between. The CDR3 DNA is TGTGCCAGCAGCCAAGATCCCAATAGGGAAGCGGCGGAGCCAGTTGAGACACTGCCGTACGAGCAGTACTTC. Translating gives CASSQDPNREAAEPVETLPYEQYF.

The chain joins TRBV19 to TRBJ1-1, with a possible D match to TRBD1 (5 bases). Germline loops: CDR1 LNHDA, CDR2 SQIVND (reference sequence). Trimming cost V 1 base and J 6 bases, with 6 bases left between them. This CDR3 comprises 12 residues. The CDR3 bases are TGTGCCAGTAGTATAGGGGGGGCTGAAGCTTTCTTT. It is translated as CASSIGGAEAFF.

In regard to this clone: Other DNA sequences in the sample encode the same CDR3. The chain couples TRBV18 to TRBJ1-1; maybe TRBD1 (6 bases). V was trimmed by 4 bases and J by 2 bases, leaving 11 bases between them. This CDR3 is built from 14 residues. Germline CDR1 and CDR2: KGHSH and LQKENI. CDR3 DNA sequence: TGTGCCAGCTCACAAGACAGGAGAAACACTGAAGCTTTCTTT. This translates into CASSQDRRNTEAFF.

The rearrangement joins TRBV4-3 to TRBJ2-3, with D perhaps TRBD1 (6 bases). Germline V gene lookup returns CDR1 LGHNA and CDR2 YSLEER. This CDR3 has 16 amino acids. V was shortened by 1 base and J by 0 bases, with 11 bases between the two germline ends. The CDR3 loop reads CASSQVLGASTDTQYF. The CDR3 DNA sequence: TGCGCCAGCAGCCAAGTCTTGGGGGCCAGCACAGATACGCAGTATTTT.